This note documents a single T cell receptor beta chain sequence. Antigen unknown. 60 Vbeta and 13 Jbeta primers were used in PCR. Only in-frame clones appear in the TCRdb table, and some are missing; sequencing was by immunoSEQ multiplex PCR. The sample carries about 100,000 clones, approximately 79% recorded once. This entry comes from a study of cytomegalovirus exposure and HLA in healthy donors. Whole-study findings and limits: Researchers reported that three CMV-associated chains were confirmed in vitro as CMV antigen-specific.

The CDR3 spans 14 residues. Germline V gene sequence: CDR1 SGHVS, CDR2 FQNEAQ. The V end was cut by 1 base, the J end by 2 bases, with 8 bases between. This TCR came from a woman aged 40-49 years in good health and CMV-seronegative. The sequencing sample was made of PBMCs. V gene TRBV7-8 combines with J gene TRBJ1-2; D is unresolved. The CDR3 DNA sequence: TGTGCCAGCAGCTTAGGCACGGGAAACTATGGCTACACCTTC. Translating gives CASSLGTGNYGYTF.